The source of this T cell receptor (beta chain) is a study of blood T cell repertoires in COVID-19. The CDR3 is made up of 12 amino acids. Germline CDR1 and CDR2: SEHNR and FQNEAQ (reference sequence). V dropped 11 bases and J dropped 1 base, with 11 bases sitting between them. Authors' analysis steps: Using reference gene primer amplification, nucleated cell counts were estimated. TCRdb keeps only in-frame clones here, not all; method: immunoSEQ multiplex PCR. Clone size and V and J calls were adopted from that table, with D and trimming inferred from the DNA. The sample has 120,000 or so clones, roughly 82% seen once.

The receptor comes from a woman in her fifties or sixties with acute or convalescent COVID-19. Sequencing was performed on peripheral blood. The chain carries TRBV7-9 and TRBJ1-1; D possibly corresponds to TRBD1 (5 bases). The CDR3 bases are TGTGCCTCCAAACAGGCGAACACTGAAGCTTTCTTT. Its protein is CASKQANTEAFF.